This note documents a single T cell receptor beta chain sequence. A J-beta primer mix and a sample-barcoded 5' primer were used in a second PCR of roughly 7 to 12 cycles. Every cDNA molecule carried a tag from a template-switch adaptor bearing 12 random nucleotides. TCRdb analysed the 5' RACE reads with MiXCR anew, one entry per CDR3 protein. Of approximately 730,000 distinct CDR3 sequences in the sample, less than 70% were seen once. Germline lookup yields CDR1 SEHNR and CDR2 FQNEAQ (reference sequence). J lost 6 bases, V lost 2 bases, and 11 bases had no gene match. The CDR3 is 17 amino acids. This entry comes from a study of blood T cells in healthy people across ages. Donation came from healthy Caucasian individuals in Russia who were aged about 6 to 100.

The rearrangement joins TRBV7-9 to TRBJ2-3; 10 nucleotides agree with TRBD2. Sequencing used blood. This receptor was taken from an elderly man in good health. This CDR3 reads CASSLRQTSGRGDTQYF. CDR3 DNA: TGTGCCAGCAGCTTACGACAGACTAGCGGGCGCGGGGATACGCAGTATTTT.